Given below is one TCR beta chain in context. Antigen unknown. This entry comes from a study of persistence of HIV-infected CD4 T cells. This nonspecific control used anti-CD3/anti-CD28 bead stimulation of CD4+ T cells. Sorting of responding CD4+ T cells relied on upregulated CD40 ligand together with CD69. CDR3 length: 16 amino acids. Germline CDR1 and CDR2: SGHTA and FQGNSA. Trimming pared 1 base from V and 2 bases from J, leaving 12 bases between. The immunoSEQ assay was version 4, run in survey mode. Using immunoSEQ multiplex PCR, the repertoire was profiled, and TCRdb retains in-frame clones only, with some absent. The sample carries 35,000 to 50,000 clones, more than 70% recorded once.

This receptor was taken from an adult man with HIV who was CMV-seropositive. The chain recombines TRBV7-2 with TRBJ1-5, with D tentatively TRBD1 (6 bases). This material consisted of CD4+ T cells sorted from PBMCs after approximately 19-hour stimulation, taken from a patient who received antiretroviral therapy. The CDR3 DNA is TGTGCCAGCAGCTTAGGGGCAGGGGCTGGCAATCAGCCCCAGCATTTT. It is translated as CASSLGAGAGNQPQHF.